This TCR beta chain was identified in a study of blood T cell repertoires in COVID-19. Turning to the study itself: Donors in the United States, Italy and Spain gave samples during acute or convalescent COVID-19. PBMCs, B-cell-depleted T cells, or T cells provided the cDNA or gDNA that made up the material.

The CDR3 totals 16 residues. Per the germline V gene, CDR1 is ENHRY and CDR2 is SYGVKD. V lost 10 bases to trimming and J lost 6 bases; unmatched junction nucleotides: 18. The authors' processing: The assay estimated nucleated cells by amplifying reference gene primers. The repertoire was sequenced with immunoSEQ multiplex PCR; TCRdb's copy has only in-frame clones and lacks some. The D gene and trimming were derived from the DNA, and the V and J assignments and clone size from that table. Of around 190,000 clones in the sample, roughly 90% were seen once. V is TRBV10-3 and J is TRBJ1-5, with 7 bases matching TRBD1. The receptor was isolated from a man aged 18 to 30 with active or convalescent COVID-19. Sequencing was performed on peripheral blood. The CDR3 here is CATRQESRGSIQPQHF. CDR3 sequence (DNA): TGTGCCACTCGTCAAGAGTCCAGGGGGTCCATTCAGCCCCAGCATTTT.